This TCR beta chain comes out of a study of cytomegalovirus exposure and HLA in healthy donors (dated by TCRdb to between 2016 and 2019). Regarding the study in general: An earlier analysis of a few hundred of the donors reported over 250 Gb of sequence data and 117 million unique TCR beta sequences obtained from approximately 180 million T cells. To decide whether each TCR beta V gene segment behaved as functional or pseudogenic, an earlier analysis of approximately 600 of the donors relied on high-throughput TCR beta sequencing. In a later analysis, previously published TCR beta repertoires from several hundred donors were re-analyzed and high-resolution HLA genotyping was added so that TCR occurrence patterns could be studied. A later genetic analysis took genome-wide SNP genotypes for about three fifths of the 666 donors and used that subset as a discovery cohort. The T cell repertoires of 550 to 850 subjects were profiled by immunosequencing and related to cytomegalovirus serostatus. Both class I and class II loci were covered by HLA typing, at four-digit resolution. High-throughput TCR immunosequencing, statistical association of individual TCRs with disease status, and machine learning were combined to predict cytomegalovirus infection status. In addition to the first cohort of around 670 subjects, a separate validation cohort of 120 different subjects was used. The number of typed donors differed by locus: roughly 629-640 for A, B, C, DRB1 and DQB1; 500 to 550 for DQA1; approximately 600 for DPA1; and roughly 490 for DPB1. The study aimed to test whether signatures of past pathogen exposure could be identified by cataloging public T cell receptors. Rather than using new phenotypic data, the later analysis identified candidate immune exposures from TCR beta sequences and from how often those sequences occurred across donors. Four or five DR-DQ haplotypes were treated as single units for association and clustering because of strong linkage in the cohort. Among about 370 genotyped donors of the cohort, an average of about 240,000 unique TCR beta nucleotide sequences was sequenced per donor, of which 15% to 20% were non-productive. All discovery cohort repertoires had been generated on a single sequencing platform. Among the approximately 430 genotyped donors, under 90% belonged to the genetic ancestry cluster associated with self-reported Caucasian donors. An early release that covered several hundred HLA-typed donors contained around 300 gigabases of sequencing data and 85 million to 100 million unique TCR sequences. Donor age, sex, ethnicity and CMV serostatus were collected together with the repertoire data. Study-wide conclusions, independent of this receptor: In a later analysis, several top co-occurrence clusters were reported to appear linked to parvovirus B19, influenza, CMV and Epstein-Barr virus. Compared with equally common non-associated chains, HLA-associated TCR beta chains in a later analysis were more clonally expanded and had lower generation probabilities. Most CMV-associated TCR beta chains appeared to be HLA-restricted in a later analysis, and the HLA associations seemed to be driven largely by CMV exposure. In a later analysis, TCR association rates were found to vary across HLA loci, with the most associated TCRs seen for DRB1 alleles and the fewest for HLA-C alleles. Sequencing depth was assumed to be roughly uniform across donors in the presence/absence analyses, though that assumption may not hold. A cluster of highly shared sequence variants was judged likely to be a technical artifact of the sequencing pipeline. Correlated functional status among segregating V segments might be attributable to linkage disequilibrium, but an unknown experimental factor could not be ruled out. Approximately 16 rarely observed V segments, including chromosome 9 orphons, were excluded from the earlier analysis of several hundred of the donors because counts were too low. The authors suggested that the approach could potentially be generalized to other disease states and immunological phenotypes. A later genetic analysis reported fewer N-insertions in productive TCRs among donors in an Asian-associated ancestry cluster than the roughly 700-donor mean. In the study, approximately 160 TCR beta chains were listed as associated with cytomegalovirus. In an earlier analysis of more than 450 of the donors, most TCR beta V segments were observed in productive rearrangements about 87% or about 30% of the time, broadly matching IMGT annotations. This cohort had only TCR beta chains sequenced, and the lack of alpha or paired-chain data limited which features could be detected. Because the 87-base-pair reads could not distinguish some IMGT-functional V segments, including TRBV6-2 and TRBV6-3, those segments were excluded. The classifier was reported to diagnose cytomegalovirus status with high specificity and sensitivity in both the original and validation cohorts. Strong co-occurrence of HLA alleles, especially DR and DQ, made assigning TCR associations to individual alleles difficult. HLA typing was unavailable for some donors at each locus, so association tests used only the typed subset. At a false discovery rate of 0.05, a later analysis linked around 15,000 TCR beta sequences to specific HLA alleles. Most TCR sequences were observed very rarely across donors, whereas some public TCRs were present in many individuals. For the cohort, immune exposure information was limited to CMV serostatus. A few of the identified cytomegalovirus-associated TCR beta chains were confirmed in vitro to be specific for cytomegalovirus antigens. An association between a missense DCLRE1C variant and V-gene and J-gene trimming of TCR beta chains was found in a later genetic analysis and replicated in an independent cohort. A further reported finding was that TCR beta sequences accurately predicted the HLA-A and HLA-B alleles for most subjects in the first cohort.

This clone was observed a handful of times. This clone's antigen is unknown. Base-call qualities are not available, and no considerably larger clone is one nucleotide away. The cohort comprised 550 to 700 healthy bone marrow donors. At the time of sampling, all cohort members were nominally healthy, though unrecorded immune exposures were likely present. The donor tested CMV seropositive, placing the donor among the 250 to 350 seropositive members of the cohort. A peripheral blood sample was collected from each donor, and TCR beta sequencing was performed on peripheral blood mononuclear cells. The Qiagen DNeasy Blood Extraction Kit was used to extract genomic DNA from the blood cell samples. Library preparation was by the immunoSEQ multiplex PCR assay. For the multiplex PCR, a mixture combining 60 forward primers for TCR Vbeta segments and 13 reverse primers for TCR Jbeta segments was used. A multiplex PCR assay on genomic DNA amplified the CDR3 region of rearranged TCR beta genes. The Illumina HiSeq System was used to sequence the amplified TCR beta libraries as 87-base-pair reads. The published analysis was carried out like this. A later analysis counted approximately 76 million unique TCR beta chains across the 700 or so repertoires, and some 11 million of these chains were shared by at least two donors. To remove PCR and sequencing errors, raw reads were error-corrected and collapsed into unique sequences using a nearest-neighbor algorithm that merged closely related sequences. V, D and J gene segments were assigned by aligning CDR3 sequences to IMGT reference sequences. For a sequence to be retained, a match of at least six nucleotides to both a V gene segment and a J gene segment was required. A rearrangement was called productive if the CDR3 had no stop codons and remained in frame with V and J, and every other rearrangement was called non-productive. CDR3 was defined by IMGT convention, running from the second conserved V-encoded cysteine to the conserved J-encoded phenylalanine. The earlier analysis of 500 to 600 of the donors excluded sequences that lacked an unambiguous match to a single V gene segment. An earlier analysis of about 600 of the donors called V segments functional above 56.7% productive rearrangements and segregating when the between-donor standard deviation exceeded 5%. A statistical classification framework was built to diagnose cytomegalovirus status from the catalog of TCR beta chain sequences. A later analysis assigned V and J genes by comparing TCR nucleotide sequences with IMGT/GENE-DB human TR gene sequences. Using the TCRdist pipeline, a later analysis assigned CDR3 sequences along with most-parsimonious VDJ recombination scenarios. In a later analysis, each TCR beta chain was defined by its CDR3 amino acid sequence together with its V-gene family, and reads lacking a unique V-gene family were excluded. To address suspected cross-contamination and a sequencing artifact, a later analysis removed around 600 highly shared, low-generation-probability nucleotide sequences. For each public chain, a later analysis derived a clonal expansion index from normalized ranks of inferred template counts within each repertoire. Generation probabilities in a later analysis came from a VDJ recombination model fitted to out-of-frame rearrangements, and those results were checked against IGoR. A later analysis scored TCR-TCR, TCR-HLA and TCR-CMV co-occurrence with hypergeometric tests, applying a repertoire-size bias correction to TCR pairs. A later analysis estimated false discovery rates by permuting HLA or CMV assignments 20 times. In a later analysis, co-occurring TCRs were grouped using DBSCAN, and TCRdist sequence similarity was added for clustering within HLA-allele-positive subsets. Repertoires with fewer than 30,000 or more than 120,000 public chains were left out of co-occurrence clustering, as were five repertoires with anomalous nucleotide sharing. The clones in this table, taken by TCRdb from immuneACCESS, are in-frame only. Not every clone is retained; where verified, under half of the shortfall comes from an unresolved V gene, and the cause of the rest is unknown. That table supplies the V and J calls and clone size; D and trimming were determined from the DNA. Present in this sample are roughly 100,000 clones, around 10% of which were seen just once. The top ten clonotypes cover over 4.5% of the sample.

The V end gives up 4 bases and the J end 0 bases, leaving 1 base in the junction not matched to a gene. CDR1 is given as SQVTM and CDR2 as ANQGSEA, both from the germline V gene. The CDR3 holds 13 amino acids from the cysteine to the phenylalanine. Only the CDR3 region is kept as DNA, spanning 39 bases read in frame from base 1. Sequencing input: PBMCs. The V gene is TRBV29-1 and the J gene is TRBJ2-7; 9 bases in between match TRBD2. This clonotype originated in a man in his forties in good health and CMV-seropositive. The CDR3 region reads CSVGGRASYEQYF. The bases read TGCAGCGTTGGCGGGAGGGCCTCCTACGAGCAGTACTTC.